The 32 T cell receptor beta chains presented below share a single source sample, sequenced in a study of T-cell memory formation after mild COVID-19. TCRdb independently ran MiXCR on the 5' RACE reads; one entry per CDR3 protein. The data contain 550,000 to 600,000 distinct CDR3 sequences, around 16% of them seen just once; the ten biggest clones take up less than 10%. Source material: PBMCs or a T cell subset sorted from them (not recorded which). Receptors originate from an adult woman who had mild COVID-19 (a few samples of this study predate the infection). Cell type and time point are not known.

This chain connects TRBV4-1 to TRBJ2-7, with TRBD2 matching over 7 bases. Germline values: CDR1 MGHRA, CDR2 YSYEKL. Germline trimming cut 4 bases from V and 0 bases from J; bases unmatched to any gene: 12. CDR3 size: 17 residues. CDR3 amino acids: CASSPYHASGSSYEQYF. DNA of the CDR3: TGCGCCAGCAGCCCATACCACGCTAGCGGTTCCTCCTACGAGCAGTACTTC.

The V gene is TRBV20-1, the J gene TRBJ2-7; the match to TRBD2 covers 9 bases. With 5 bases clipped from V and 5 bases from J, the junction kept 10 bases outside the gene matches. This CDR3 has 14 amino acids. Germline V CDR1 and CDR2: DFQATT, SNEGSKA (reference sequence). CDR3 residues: CSAHTSGRLNEQYF. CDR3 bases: TGCAGTGCTCACACCAGCGGGAGGCTCAACGAGCAGTACTTC.

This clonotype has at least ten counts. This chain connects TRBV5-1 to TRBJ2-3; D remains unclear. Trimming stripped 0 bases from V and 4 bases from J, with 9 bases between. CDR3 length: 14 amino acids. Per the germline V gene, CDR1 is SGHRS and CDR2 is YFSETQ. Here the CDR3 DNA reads TGCGCCAGCAGCTTGGATGGCCGGTCAGATACGCAGTATTTT. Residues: CASSLDGRSDTQYF. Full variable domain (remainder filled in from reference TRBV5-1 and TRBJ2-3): KAGVTQTPRYLIKTRGQQVTLSCSPISGHRSVSWYQQTPGQGLQFLFEYFSETQRNKGNFPGRFSGRQFSNSRSEMNVSTLELGDSALYLCASSLDGRSDTQYFGPGTRLTVL.

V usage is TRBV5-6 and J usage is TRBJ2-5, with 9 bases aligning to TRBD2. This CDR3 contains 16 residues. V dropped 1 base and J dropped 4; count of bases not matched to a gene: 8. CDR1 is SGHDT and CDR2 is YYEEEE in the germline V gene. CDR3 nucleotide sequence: TGTGCCAGCAGCTTGAACGTAGGACTAGCGCGAGAGACCCAGTACTTC. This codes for CASSLNVGLARETQYF.

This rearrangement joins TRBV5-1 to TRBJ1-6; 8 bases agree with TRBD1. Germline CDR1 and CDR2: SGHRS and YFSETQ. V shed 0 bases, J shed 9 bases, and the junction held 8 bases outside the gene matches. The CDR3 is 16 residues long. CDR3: CASSLGDRSWGSPLHF. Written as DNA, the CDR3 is TGCGCCAGCAGCTTGGGGGACAGGAGTTGGGGTTCACCCCTCCACTTT.

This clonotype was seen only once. This CDR3 is CASSLGLGRNTEAFF. In DNA form, the CDR3 reads TGTGCCAGCAGTTTAGGGCTGGGACGGAACACTGAAGCTTTCTTT. The V call is TRBV12-3 or TRBV12-4, the J call TRBJ1-1; D possibly corresponds to TRBD1 (5 bases). Trimming removed 1 base from V and 1 base from J, with 10 bases in between. The length of the CDR3 is 15 residues.

The CDR3 DNA is TGTGCCTGGAGTGTCACAAGCGGGGGGGCCTACGAGCAGTACTTC. Its protein is CAWSVTSGGAYEQYF. The chain combines TRBV30 with TRBJ2-7, with 10 bases fitting TRBD2. Trimming removed 0 bases from V and 2 bases from J; junction bases left unmatched: 4. This CDR3 is built from 15 residues. Per the germline V gene, CDR1 is GTSNPN and CDR2 is SVGIG (reference sequence).

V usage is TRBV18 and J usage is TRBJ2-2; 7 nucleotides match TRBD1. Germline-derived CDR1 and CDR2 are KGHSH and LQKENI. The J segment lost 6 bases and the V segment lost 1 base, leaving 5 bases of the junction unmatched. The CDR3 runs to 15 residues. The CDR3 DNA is TGTGCCAGCTCACCACAGGGGGCGCAAGCCGGGGAGCTGTTTTTT. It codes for CASSPQGAQAGELFF. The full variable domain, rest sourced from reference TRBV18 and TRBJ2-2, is NAGVMQNPRHLVRRRGQEARLRCSPMKGHSHVYWYRQLPEEGLKFMVYLQKENIIDESGMPKERFSAEFPKEGPSILRIQQVVRGDSAAYFCASSPQGAQAGELFFGEGSRLTVL.

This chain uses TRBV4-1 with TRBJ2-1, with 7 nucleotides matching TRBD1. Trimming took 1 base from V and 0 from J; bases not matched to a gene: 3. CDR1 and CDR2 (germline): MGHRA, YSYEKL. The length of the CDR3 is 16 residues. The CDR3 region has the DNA TGCGCCAGCAGCCAAGTAGGGGACAGCTCCTACAATGAGCAGTTCTTC. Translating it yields CASSQVGDSSYNEQFF.

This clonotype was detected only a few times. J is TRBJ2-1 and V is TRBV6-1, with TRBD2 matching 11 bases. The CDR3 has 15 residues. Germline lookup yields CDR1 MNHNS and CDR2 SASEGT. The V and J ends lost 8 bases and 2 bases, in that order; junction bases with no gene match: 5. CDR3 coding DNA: TGTGCCAGCTCTGAGACTAGCGGGGCCTACAATGAGCAGTTCTTC. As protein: CASSETSGAYNEQFF.

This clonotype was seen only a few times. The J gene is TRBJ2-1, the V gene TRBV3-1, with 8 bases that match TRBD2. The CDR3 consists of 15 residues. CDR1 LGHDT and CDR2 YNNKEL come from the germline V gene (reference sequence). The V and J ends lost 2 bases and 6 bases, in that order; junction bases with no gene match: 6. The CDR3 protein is CASSQSGGLSNEQFF. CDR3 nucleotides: TGTGCCAGCAGCCAAAGCGGGGGTCTCTCCAATGAGCAGTTCTTC.

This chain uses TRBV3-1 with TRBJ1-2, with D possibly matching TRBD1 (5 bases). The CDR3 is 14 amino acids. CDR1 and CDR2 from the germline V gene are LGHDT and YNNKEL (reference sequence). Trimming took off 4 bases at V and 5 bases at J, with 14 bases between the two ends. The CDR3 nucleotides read TGTGCCAGCAGCCCAGACAGTCACAGTTATGGCTACACCTTC. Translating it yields CASSPDSHSYGYTF.

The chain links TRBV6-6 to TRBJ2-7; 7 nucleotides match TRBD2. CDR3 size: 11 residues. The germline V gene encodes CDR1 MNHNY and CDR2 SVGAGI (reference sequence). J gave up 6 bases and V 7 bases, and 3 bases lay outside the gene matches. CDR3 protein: CASKGGGEQYF. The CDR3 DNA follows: TGTGCCAGCAAGGGCGGGGGCGAGCAGTACTTC.

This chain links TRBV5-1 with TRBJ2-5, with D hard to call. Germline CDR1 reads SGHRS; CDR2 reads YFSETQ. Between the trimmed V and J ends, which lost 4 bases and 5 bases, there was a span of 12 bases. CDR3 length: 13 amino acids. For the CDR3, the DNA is TGCGCCAGCAGCCAAGGACGGTATGAGACCCAGTACTTC. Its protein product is CASSQGRYETQYF.

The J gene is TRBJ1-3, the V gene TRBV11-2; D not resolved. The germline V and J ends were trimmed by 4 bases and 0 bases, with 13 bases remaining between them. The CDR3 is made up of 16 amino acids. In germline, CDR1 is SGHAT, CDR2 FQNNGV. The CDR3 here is CASSSWSPGSGNTIYF. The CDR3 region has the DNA TGTGCCAGCAGCTCGTGGTCCCCGGGCTCTGGAAACACCATATATTTT.

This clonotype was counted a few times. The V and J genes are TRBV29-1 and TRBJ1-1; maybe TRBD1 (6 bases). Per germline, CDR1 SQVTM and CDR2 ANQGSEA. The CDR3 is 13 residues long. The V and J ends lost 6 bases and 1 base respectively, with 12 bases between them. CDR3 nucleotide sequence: TGCAGCGTCGCAGGGACACCGAACACTGAAGCTTTCTTT. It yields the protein CSVAGTPNTEAFF.

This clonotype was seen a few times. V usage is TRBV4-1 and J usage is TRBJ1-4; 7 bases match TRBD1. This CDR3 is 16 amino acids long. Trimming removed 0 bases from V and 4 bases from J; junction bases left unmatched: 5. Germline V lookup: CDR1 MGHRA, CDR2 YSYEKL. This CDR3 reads CASSQDQQGFNEKLFF. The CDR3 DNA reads TGCGCCAGCAGCCAAGATCAACAGGGGTTTAATGAAAAACTGTTTTTT.

The CDR3 nucleotides read TGTGCCATCACAGGCCATTCCGGCTACAATGAGCAGTTCTTC. Encoded protein: CAITGHSGYNEQFF. V gene TRBV10-3 combines with J gene TRBJ2-1; D is ambiguous. V was trimmed by 7 bases and J by 3 bases, leaving 13 bases between them. The CDR3 covers 14 residues. In germline, CDR1 is ENHRY, CDR2 SYGVKD.

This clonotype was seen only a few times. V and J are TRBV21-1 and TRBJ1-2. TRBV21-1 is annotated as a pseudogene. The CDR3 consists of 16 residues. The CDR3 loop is CASRDGTPCTNYGYTF. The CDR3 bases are TGTGCCAGCAGGGACGGGACTCCTTGCACTAACTATGGCTACACCTTC.

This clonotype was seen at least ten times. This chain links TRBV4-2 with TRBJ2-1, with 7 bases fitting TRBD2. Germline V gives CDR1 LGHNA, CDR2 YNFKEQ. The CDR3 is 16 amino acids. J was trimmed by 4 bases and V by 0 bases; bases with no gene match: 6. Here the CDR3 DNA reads TGTGCCAGCAGCCAAGAGGGAGGGACCGGGTACAATGAGCAGTTCTTC. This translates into CASSQEGGTGYNEQFF.

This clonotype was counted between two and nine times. The CDR3 region is CAWSPGLLSNTGELFF. In nucleotides, the CDR3 is TGTGCCTGGAGTCCGGGACTCCTATCGAACACCGGGGAGCTGTTTTTT. The chain is built from TRBV30 and TRBJ2-2; D possibly corresponds to TRBD2 (6 bases). The CDR3 runs to 16 residues. The V gene lost 2 bases and the J gene lost 0 bases, with 13 bases spanning the gap. Germline-derived CDR1 and CDR2 are GTSNPN and SVGIG (reference sequence). The full variable domain, completed using reference TRBV30 and TRBJ2-2, is SQTIHQWPATLVQPVGSPLSLECTVEGTSNPNLYWYRQAAGRGLQLLFYSVGIGQISSEVPQNLSASRPQDRQFILSSKKLLLSDSGFYLCAWSPGLLSNTGELFFGEGSRLTVL.

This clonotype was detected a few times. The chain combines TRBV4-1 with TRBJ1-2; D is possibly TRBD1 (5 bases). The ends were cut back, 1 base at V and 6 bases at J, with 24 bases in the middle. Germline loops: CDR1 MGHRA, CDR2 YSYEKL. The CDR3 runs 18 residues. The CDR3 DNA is TGCGCCAGCAGCCAAGGTGTGGCTGGGGCAGGGCCTCTGCATGGCTACACCTTC. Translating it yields CASSQGVAGAGPLHGYTF.

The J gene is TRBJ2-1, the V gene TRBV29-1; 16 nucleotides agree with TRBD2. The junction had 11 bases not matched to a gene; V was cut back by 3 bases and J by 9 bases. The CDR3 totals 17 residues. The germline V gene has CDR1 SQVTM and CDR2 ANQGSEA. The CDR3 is CSVDQGLAGGPGFEQFF. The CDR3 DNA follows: TGCAGCGTTGACCAGGGACTAGCGGGAGGGCCGGGGTTTGAGCAGTTCTTC.

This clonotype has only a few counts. The CDR3 loop reads CASSKMGPNTEAFF. DNA for the CDR3: TGTGCCAGCAGCAAGATGGGACCGAACACTGAAGCTTTCTTT. The V gene is TRBV7-3, the J gene TRBJ1-1, with a possible D match to TRBD1 (5 bases). Germline lookup yields CDR1 SGHTA and CDR2 FQGTGA. This CDR3 is built from 14 residues. Trimming took off 5 bases at V and 1 base at J, with 11 bases between the two ends.

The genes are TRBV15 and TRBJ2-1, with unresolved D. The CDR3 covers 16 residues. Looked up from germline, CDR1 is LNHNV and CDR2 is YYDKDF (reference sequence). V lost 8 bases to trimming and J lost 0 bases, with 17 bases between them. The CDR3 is CATGPSFLISYNEQFF. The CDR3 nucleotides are TGTGCCACCGGTCCTAGTTTCCTTATCTCCTACAATGAGCAGTTCTTC.

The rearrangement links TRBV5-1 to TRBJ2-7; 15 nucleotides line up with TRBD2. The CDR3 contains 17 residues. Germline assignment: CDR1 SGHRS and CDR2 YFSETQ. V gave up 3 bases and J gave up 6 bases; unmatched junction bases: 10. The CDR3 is CASSSSGLAGGPGEQYF. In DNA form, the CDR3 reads TGCGCCAGCAGCTCGTCTGGACTAGCGGGAGGGCCCGGCGAGCAGTACTTC.

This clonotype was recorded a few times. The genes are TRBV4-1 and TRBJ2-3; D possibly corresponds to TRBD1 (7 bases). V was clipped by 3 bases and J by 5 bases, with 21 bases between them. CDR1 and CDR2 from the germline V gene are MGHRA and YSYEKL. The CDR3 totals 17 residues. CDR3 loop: CASSQNRGGGGVDTQYF. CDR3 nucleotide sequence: TGCGCCAGCAGCCAGAACCGAGGGGGCGGAGGGGTAGATACGCAGTATTTT.

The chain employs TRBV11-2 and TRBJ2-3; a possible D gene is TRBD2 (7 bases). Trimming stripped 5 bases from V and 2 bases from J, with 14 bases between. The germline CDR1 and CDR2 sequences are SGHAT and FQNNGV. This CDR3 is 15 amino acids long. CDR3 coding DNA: TGTGCCAGCAGCCCCTCACGGGGGGCCACAGATACGCAGTATTTT. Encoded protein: CASSPSRGATDTQYF.

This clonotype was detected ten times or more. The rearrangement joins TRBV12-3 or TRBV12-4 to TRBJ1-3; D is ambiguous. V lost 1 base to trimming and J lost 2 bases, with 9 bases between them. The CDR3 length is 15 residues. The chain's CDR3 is CASSLERATGNTIYF. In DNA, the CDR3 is TGTGCCAGCAGTTTAGAGCGAGCAACTGGAAACACCATATATTTT.

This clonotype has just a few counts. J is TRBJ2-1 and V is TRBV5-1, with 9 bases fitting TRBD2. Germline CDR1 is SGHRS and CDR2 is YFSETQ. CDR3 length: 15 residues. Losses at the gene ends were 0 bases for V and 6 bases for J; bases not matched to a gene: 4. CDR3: CASSLGVSGGNEQFF. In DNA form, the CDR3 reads TGCGCCAGCAGCTTGGGGGTTAGCGGGGGCAATGAGCAGTTCTTC.

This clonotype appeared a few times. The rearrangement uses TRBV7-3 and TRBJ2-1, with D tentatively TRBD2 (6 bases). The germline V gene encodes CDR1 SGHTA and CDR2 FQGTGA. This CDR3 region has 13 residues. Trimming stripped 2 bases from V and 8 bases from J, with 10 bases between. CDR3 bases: TGTGCCAGCAGCTTACTCCCGGGGGATGAGCAGTTCTTC. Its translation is CASSLLPGDEQFF.

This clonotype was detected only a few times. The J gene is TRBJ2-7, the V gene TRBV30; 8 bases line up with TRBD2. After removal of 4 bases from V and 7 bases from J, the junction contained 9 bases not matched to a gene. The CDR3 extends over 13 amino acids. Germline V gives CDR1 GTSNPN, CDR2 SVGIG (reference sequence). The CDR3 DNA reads TGTGCCTGGACGCGGGGGGCAGAAGGAGAGCAGTACTTC. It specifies CAWTRGAEGEQYF.